A single sample gave rise to the 4 T cell receptor beta chains below, sequenced in a study of blood T cell repertoires in COVID-19. TCRdb's copy holds only in-frame clones and misses some; the assay was immunoSEQ multiplex PCR. The table has roughly 280,000 clones, roughly nine tenths seen once. Material: peripheral blood. The receptors originated from a man aged 18 to 29 with active or convalescent COVID-19.

V gene TRBV7-2 combines with J gene TRBJ1-3, with 8 bases fitting TRBD1. CDR3 size: 16 residues. Trimming took 5 bases from V and 0 from J; bases not matched to a gene: 6. Germline V gene lookup returns CDR1 SGHTA and CDR2 FQGNSA. For the CDR3, the DNA is TGTGCCAGCAGCGTTGGGGACAGGACCTCTGGAAACACCATATATTTT. It encodes CASSVGDRTSGNTIYF.

This clone was seen only once. The chain is built from TRBV2 and TRBJ2-7; D is possibly TRBD2 (6 bases). Germline V gives CDR1 SNHLY, CDR2 FYNNEI. The CDR3 is 15 residues long. The V end was cut by 6 bases, the J end by 0 bases, with 15 bases between. Written as DNA, the CDR3 is TGTGCCAGCAGGGGACTCAACAGGAGCTCCTACGAGCAGTACTTC. Translation gives CASRGLNRSSYEQYF.

The gene calls are TRBV2 and TRBJ2-1; 14 nucleotides match TRBD2. V gave up 6 bases and J gave up 14 bases; unmatched junction bases: 9. Looked up from germline, CDR1 is SNHLY and CDR2 is FYNNEI. The CDR3 extends over 14 amino acids. The CDR3 region has the DNA TGTGCCAGCAGCCCGGGACTAGCGGGAGACTTGAAGTTCTTC. It specifies CASSPGLAGDLKFF.

This chain links TRBV20-1 with TRBJ1-2; perhaps TRBD1 as D (6 bases). Germline CDR1 DFQATT, CDR2 SNEGSKA (reference sequence). The ends were cut back, 3 bases at V and 3 bases at J, with 11 bases in the middle. This CDR3 is 13 amino acids long. The CDR3 here is CSASGPGDYGYTF. CDR3 nucleotide sequence: TGCAGTGCTAGTGGCCCAGGGGACTATGGCTACACCTTC.